The rows below give T cell receptor beta chains drawn from one sample of a study of T-cell memory formation after mild COVID-19. From the 5' RACE reads, TCRdb called clonotypes with MiXCR, one entry per CDR3 protein. Seen here are under 200,000 distinct CDR3 sequences, around a third observed once, and the top ten hold approximately 12%. Input material: PBMCs or a T cell subset sorted from them (not recorded which). These receptors originate from an adult woman who had mild COVID-19 (a few samples of this study predate the infection). Cell type and time point are not known. CDR3s include the opening cysteine and the closing phenylalanine or tryptophan.

V,J,CDR3
TRBV29-1,TRBJ1-3,CSVEDRDSGNTIYF
TRBV15,TRBJ1-5,CATSRDLSNQPQHF
TRBV7-6,TRBJ2-1,CASSLAGVRGTYNEQFF
TRBV7-9,TRBJ2-3,CASSLARGQTDTQYF
TRBV10-3,TRBJ1-3,CAISGGPSGNTIYF
TRBV24-1,TRBJ1-2,CATSDLTGHGYTF
TRBV7-9,TRBJ2-2,CAGGRGRNTGELFF
TRBV5-1,TRBJ2-4,CASSLESGQAKNIQYF
TRBV12-3/TRBV12-4,TRBJ2-3,CASSSPSTSGTDTQYF
TRBV3-2,TRBJ2-7,CASKVGLAGGIFYEQYF
TRBV7-9,TRBJ1-4,CASSPPPGKSEKLFF
TRBV5-1,TRBJ2-1,CASSLGGSNRHEQFF
TRBV29-1,TRBJ2-1,CSARRGLAGEQFF
TRBV18,TRBJ2-7,CASSPGQGAYEQYF
TRBV5-1,TRBJ2-3,CASSLSPTDTQYF
TRBV5-1,TRBJ1-6,CASSLGQVESSPLHF
TRBV20-1,TRBJ2-3,CSASFRGDTQYF
TRBV6-2/TRBV6-3,TRBJ2-1,CASSYSGEQFF
TRBV5-1,TRBJ2-2,CASSLVTVTGELFF
TRBV5-5,TRBJ2-2,CASSPGQGVTGELFF
TRBV30,TRBJ2-1,CAWSVVGNEQFF
TRBV6-5,TRBJ2-1,CASQRYRTTYNEQFF
TRBV20-1,TRBJ2-7,CSATGGPYEQYF
TRBV29-1,TRBJ2-1,CSVRGASSYNEQFF
TRBV12-3/TRBV12-4,TRBJ2-1,CASRLAGGWSNEQFF
TRBV4-2,TRBJ1-2,CASSYSRQGGYGYTF
TRBV5-1,TRBJ2-7,CASSLDHEQYF
TRBV9,TRBJ2-1,CASSVAEYNEQFF
TRBV7-7,TRBJ2-1,CASSAGQGGRNEQFF
TRBV5-1,TRBJ2-5,CASSSTGLAAQETQYF
TRBV7-2,TRBJ2-2,CASSLPGLAGGFAGELFF
TRBV6-2/TRBV6-3,TRBJ1-5,CASSYSDQPQHF
TRBV4-1,TRBJ1-5,CASSQGPLRDSNNQPQHF
TRBV3-1,TRBJ1-2,CASSPDGTIGYTF
TRBV7-3,TRBJ2-3,CASSLWGRSTDTQYF
TRBV9,TRBJ1-6,CASSPRTGSNSPLHF
TRBV10-3,TRBJ2-5,CAIKPGLAGETQYF
TRBV25-1,TRBJ1-1,CASSGLRGTEAFF
TRBV10-3,TRBJ2-7,CAITGTGGYEQYF
TRBV12-3/TRBV12-4,TRBJ2-4,CASSHSPENKYF
TRBV24-1,TRBJ2-3,CATSDPGTSGVDTQYF
TRBV21-1,TRBJ1-2,CASNRDRHGYTF
TRBV6-5,TRBJ1-2,CANSLGQHYGYTF
TRBV20-1,TRBJ2-3,CSATQTSGSTDTQYF
TRBV12-3/TRBV12-4,TRBJ1-5,CATKTGVGGQPQHF
TRBV12-5,TRBJ2-1,CASGSYSYNEQFF
TRBV7-3,TRBJ2-3,CASSSPGGSGGSTDTQYF
TRBV10-3,TRBJ2-3,CAISPTGADTQYF
TRBV11-3,TRBJ2-7,CASSLVRGGEQYF
TRBV24-1,TRBJ2-2,CATSQYDTGELFF
TRBV12-3/TRBV12-4,TRBJ1-2,CASTSRNSYGYTF
TRBV4-1,TRBJ1-3,CASRKALDQSGNTIYF
TRBV20-1,TRBJ2-7,CSARLTKSYEQYF
TRBV7-9,TRBJ1-1,CASSFDTGAMNTEAFF
TRBV27,TRBJ2-2,CASTAGALHPGELFF
TRBV12-3/TRBV12-4,TRBJ1-5,CASSLAGSNQPQHF
TRBV30,TRBJ2-1,CAWSVPALTSGRAYNEQFF
TRBV29-1,TRBJ1-1,CSVHGQGEAFF